These 9 T cell receptor beta chains were all obtained from the same sample, sequenced in a study of cytomegalovirus exposure and HLA in healthy donors. Vbeta (60) and Jbeta (13) primers were used in the PCR. Here immunoSEQ multiplex PCR was the method, and the copy in TCRdb shows in-frame clones only, minus some. The sample has around 190,000 clones; 75% to 85% are singletons. The sequenced sample consisted of PBMCs. The receptor source for this set is a woman in her fifties or sixties in good health and CMV-seronegative.

A single count supports this clone. The rearrangement joins TRBV28 to TRBJ2-7; 7 positions match TRBD1. CDR1 is MDHEN and CDR2 is SYDVKM in the germline V gene. The junction had 7 bases not matched to a gene; V was cut back by 6 bases and J by 2 bases. The CDR3 consists of 14 residues. CDR3 amino acids: CASRTGQPPYEQYF. The CDR3 DNA reads TGTGCCAGCAGGACAGGGCAACCTCCCTACGAGCAGTACTTC.

The V call is TRBV7-2, the J call TRBJ1-2; tentatively, D is TRBD1 (6 bases). Germline values: CDR1 SGHTA, CDR2 FQGNSA. V was shortened by 1 base and J by 0 bases, with 12 bases between the two germline ends. The length of the CDR3 is 16 residues. The CDR3: CASSLERGGSNYGYTF. In nucleotides, the CDR3 is TGTGCCAGCAGCTTAGAGAGGGGGGGATCTAACTATGGCTACACCTTC.

This clone occurred a few times. The genes are TRBV2 and TRBJ1-4; a weak D match, TRBD1 (5 bases). CDR1 and CDR2 (germline): SNHLY, FYNNEI. Trimming pared 3 bases from V and 6 bases from J, leaving 14 bases between. CDR3 size: 15 residues. CDR3: CASSDRSGGDEKLFF. As DNA, the CDR3 is TGTGCCAGCAGTGACCGTTCCGGGGGTGATGAAAAACTGTTTTTT.

This chain joins TRBV28 and TRBJ1-5, with D possibly TRBD1 on 5 matching bases. Germline V gene lookup returns CDR1 MDHEN and CDR2 SYDVKM. The CDR3 length is 16 residues. V dropped 3 bases and J dropped 3 bases, with 15 bases sitting between them. Here the CDR3 reads CASSLYRGSNNQPQHF. CDR3 coding DNA: TGTGCCAGCAGTTTGTATAGGGGTAGCAACAATCAGCCCCAGCATTTT.

In this sample, this clone turned up many times. This chain joins TRBV7-2 and TRBJ2-7, with 10 positions matching TRBD2. The CDR3 runs to 15 residues. J was trimmed by 2 bases and V by 4 bases; bases with no gene match: 5. Germline V gene sequence: CDR1 SGHTA, CDR2 FQGNSA. The CDR3 region is CASSSIAGGTYEQYF. The CDR3 DNA follows: TGTGCCAGCAGCTCAATAGCGGGAGGAACCTACGAGCAGTACTTC. The full variable domain, completed using reference TRBV7-2 and TRBJ2-7, is GAGVSQSPSNKVTEKGKDVELRCDPISGHTALYWYRQSLGQGLEFLIYFQGNSAPDKSGLPSDRFSAERTGGSVSTLTIQRTQQEDSAVYLCASSSIAGGTYEQYFGPGTRLTVT.

V gene TRBV5-1 combines with J gene TRBJ1-5; tentatively, D is TRBD1 (6 bases). Germline lookup yields CDR1 SGHRS and CDR2 YFSETQ. Trimming took 3 bases from V and 8 from J, leaving 15 bases between them. The CDR3 runs 14 residues. CDR3 in amino acids: CASSSDGTNEPQHF. The CDR3 DNA reads TGCGCCAGCAGCTCCGACGGGACAAATGAGCCCCAGCATTTT.

This chain connects TRBV7-6 to TRBJ2-5, with 12 positions matching TRBD2. V shed 5 bases and J 5 bases; nucleotides not matched to a gene: 12. Germline CDR1 reads SGHVS; CDR2 reads FNYEAQ. CDR3 length: 17 residues. The DNA for the CDR3 is TGTGCCAGCAGCATTACGACTAGCGGGAGTTCTACCGAGACCCAGTACTTC. As protein: CASSITTSGSSTETQYF.

V gene TRBV19 combines with J gene TRBJ2-2, with TRBD1 matching over 8 bases. The CDR3 has 14 residues. V trimming: 8 bases; J trimming: 4 bases; junction bases outside the gene matches: 6. Per the germline V gene, CDR1 is LNHDA and CDR2 is SQIVND (reference sequence). The CDR3 sequence: CASWTGRGTGELFF. The CDR3 nucleotides read TGTGCCAGTTGGACAGGGCGAGGCACCGGGGAGCTGTTTTTT.

This rearrangement joins TRBV10-1 to TRBJ2-3; 14 nucleotides match TRBD2. V lost 3 bases and J lost 4; bases outside the gene matches: 3. CDR3 length: 16 amino acids. Germline CDR1 reads WNHNN; CDR2 reads SYGVQD (reference sequence). The chain's CDR3 is CASSEGTSGRADTQYF. The CDR3, as DNA: TGCGCCAGCAGTGAAGGGACTAGCGGGAGAGCAGATACGCAGTATTTT.